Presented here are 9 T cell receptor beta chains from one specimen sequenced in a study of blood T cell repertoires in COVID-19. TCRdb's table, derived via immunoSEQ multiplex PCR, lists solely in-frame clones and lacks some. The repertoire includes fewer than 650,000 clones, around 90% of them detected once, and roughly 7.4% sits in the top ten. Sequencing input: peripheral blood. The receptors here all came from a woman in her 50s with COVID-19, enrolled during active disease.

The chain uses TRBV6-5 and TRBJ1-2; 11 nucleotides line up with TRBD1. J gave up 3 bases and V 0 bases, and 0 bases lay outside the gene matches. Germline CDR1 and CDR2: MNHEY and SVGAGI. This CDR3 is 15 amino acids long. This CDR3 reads CASSYSGQGDYGYTF. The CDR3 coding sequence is TGTGCCAGCAGTTACTCGGGACAGGGGGACTATGGCTACACCTTC.

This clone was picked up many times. CDR3 bases: TGCGCCAGCAGCTTGGGGGACTTTTCGAACACTGAAGCTTTCTTT. Translation gives CASSLGDFSNTEAFF. J is TRBJ1-1 and V is TRBV5-1, with D possibly being TRBD1 (5 bases). This CDR3 has 15 amino acids. Germline V gene data show CDR1 as SGHRS and CDR2 as YFSETQ. V was cut by 0 bases and J by 1 base, with 10 bases left in between.

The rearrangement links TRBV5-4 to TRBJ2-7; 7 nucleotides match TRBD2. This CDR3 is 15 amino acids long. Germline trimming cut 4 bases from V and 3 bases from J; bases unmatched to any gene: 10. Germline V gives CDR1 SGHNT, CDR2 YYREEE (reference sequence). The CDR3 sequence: CASSTASGSRYEQYF. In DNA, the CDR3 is TGTGCCAGCAGCACGGCTAGCGGTTCACGCTACGAGCAGTACTTC.

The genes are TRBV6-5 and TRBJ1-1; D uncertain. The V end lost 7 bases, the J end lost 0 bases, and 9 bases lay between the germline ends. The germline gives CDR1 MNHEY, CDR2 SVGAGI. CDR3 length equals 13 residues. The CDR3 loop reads CASTLQLNTEAFF. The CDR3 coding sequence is TGTGCCAGCACGTTACAGCTGAACACTGAAGCTTTCTTT.

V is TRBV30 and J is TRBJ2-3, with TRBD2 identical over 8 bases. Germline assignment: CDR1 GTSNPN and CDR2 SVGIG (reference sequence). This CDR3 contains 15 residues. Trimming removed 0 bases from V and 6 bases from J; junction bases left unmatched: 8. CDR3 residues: CAWSVGSGAVDTQYF. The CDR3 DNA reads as TGTGCCTGGAGTGTGGGTAGCGGGGCGGTGGATACGCAGTATTTT.

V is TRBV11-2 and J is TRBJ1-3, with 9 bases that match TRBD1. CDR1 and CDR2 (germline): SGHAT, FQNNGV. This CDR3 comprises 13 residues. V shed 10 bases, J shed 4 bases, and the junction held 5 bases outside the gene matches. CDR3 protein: CATGTGRGNTIYF. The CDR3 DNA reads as TGTGCCACCGGGACAGGGCGAGGAAACACCATATATTTT.

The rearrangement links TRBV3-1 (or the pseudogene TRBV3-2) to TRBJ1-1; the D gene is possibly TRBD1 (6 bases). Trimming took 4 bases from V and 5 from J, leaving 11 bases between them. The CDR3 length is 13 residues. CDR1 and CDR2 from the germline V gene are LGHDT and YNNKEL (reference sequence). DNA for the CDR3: TGTGCCAGCAGCCGAAACGGACAGACTGAAGCTTTCTTT. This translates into CASSRNGQTEAFF.

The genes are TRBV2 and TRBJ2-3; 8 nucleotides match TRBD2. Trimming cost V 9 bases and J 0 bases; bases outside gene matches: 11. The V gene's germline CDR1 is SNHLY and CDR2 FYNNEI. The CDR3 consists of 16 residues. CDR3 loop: CASTPGLGRSTDTQYF. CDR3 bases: TGTGCCAGTACACCGGGACTAGGACGAAGCACAGATACGCAGTATTTT.

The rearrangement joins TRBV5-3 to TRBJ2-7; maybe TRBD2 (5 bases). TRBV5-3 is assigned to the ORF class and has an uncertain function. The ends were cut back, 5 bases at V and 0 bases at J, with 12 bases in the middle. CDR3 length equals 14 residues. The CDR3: CARRSGSTSYEQYF. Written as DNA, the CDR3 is TGTGCCAGAAGGTCGGGGAGTACCTCCTACGAGCAGTACTTC.